This T cell receptor (delta chain) was documented in a study of Vδ1+ human thymocytes. Study-wide findings and caveats: Highly polyclonal TRG and TRD repertoires with Gaussian CDR3 length distributions appeared in thymus. About 20% of thymic delta-chain sequences were Vdelta2, with few Vdelta3, unlike blood Vdelta1+ controls. Donors shared many TRG clonotypes but few TRD clonotypes.

CDR1 and CDR2 (germline): TSWWSYY, QGS. The CDR3 sequence is 22 residues long. V shed 4 bases and J 2 bases; nucleotides not matched to a gene: 24. After alphabeta T cell depletion, CD3+ Vdelta1+ Vdelta2- thymocytes were sorted. Purity of the sorted Vdelta1+ thymocytes ranged from roughly 96% to 99.6%. Extracted RNA was reverse transcribed into cDNA. The CDR3 regions were amplified by multiplex PCR from V-gene primers to a constant-region primer. TCRdb re-analyzed the multiplex PCR reads via CATT. The table lists approximately 58,000 delta-chain clones, roughly 15% of them singletons. In this sample, this clone turned up a few times. Its antigen is currently unknown.

This clonotype originated in a girl under three years old who had congenital heart surgery. V is TRDV1 and J is TRDJ1; TRDD3 aligns across 11 bases. Sequencing was done on a sample of Vdelta1+ gamma-delta thymocytes from the thymus. Subset in this sample: FACS-sorted CD3+ TCRalphabeta- TCRVdelta1+ TCRVdelta2- thymocytes. This CDR3 is CALGVPSPTSGGYLSPTDKLIF. The CDR3 nucleotides are TGTGCTCTTGGGGTCCCCTCTCCTACGTCTGGGGGATACTTGTCCCCGACCGATAAACTCATCTTT.